This T cell receptor beta chain was recorded in a study of control samples from healthy donors and cancer patients. There are 14 residues in the CDR3. CDR1 MGHRA and CDR2 YSYEKL come from the germline V gene. Trimming shortened V by 2 bases and J by 7 bases, and 9 bases separated the two germline ends. Clones were read by immunoSEQ multiplex PCR, and TCRdb kept only the in-frame ones, dropping some. Of about 80,000 clones listed, 88% are singletons. This receptor was identified in a woman aged 45-60 years in good health. The sample comprised blood. J is TRBJ1-6 and V is TRBV4-1, with D uncertain. Here the CDR3 reads CASSQSQGNSPLHF. CDR3 sequence (DNA): TGCGCCAGCAGCCAAAGTCAAGGGAATTCACCCCTCCACTTT.